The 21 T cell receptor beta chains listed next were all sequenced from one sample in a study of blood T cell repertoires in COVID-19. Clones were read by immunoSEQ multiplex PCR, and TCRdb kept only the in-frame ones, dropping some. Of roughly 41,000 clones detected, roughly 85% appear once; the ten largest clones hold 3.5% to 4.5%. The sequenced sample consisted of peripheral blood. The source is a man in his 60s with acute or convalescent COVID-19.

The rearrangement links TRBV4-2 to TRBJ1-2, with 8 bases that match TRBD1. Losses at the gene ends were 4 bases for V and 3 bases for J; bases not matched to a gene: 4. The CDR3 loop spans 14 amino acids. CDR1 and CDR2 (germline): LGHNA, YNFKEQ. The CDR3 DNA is TGTGCCAGCAGCCCGACAGGGGCGGACTATGGCTACACCTTC. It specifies CASSPTGADYGYTF.

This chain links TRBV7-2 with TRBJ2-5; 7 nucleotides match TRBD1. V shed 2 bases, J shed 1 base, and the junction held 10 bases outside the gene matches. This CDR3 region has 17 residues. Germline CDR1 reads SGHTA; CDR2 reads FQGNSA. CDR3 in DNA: TGTGCCAGCAGCTTACCTCGACAGGGCAGAATCCAAGAGACCCAGTACTTC. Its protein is CASSLPRQGRIQETQYF.

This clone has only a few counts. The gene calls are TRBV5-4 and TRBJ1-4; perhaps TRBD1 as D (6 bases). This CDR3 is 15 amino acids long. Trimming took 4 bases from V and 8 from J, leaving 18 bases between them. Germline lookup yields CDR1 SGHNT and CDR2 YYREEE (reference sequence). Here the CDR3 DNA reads TGTGCCAGCAGCCTGGGAGGGGGAAGTCAGGAAAAACTGTTTTTT. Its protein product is CASSLGGGSQEKLFF.

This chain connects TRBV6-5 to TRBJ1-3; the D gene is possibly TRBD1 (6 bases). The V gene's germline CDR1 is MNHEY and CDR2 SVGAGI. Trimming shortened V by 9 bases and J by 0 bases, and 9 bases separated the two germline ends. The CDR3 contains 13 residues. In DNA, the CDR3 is TGTGCCAGTGGGGGCAACTCTGGAAACACCATATATTTT. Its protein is CASGGNSGNTIYF.

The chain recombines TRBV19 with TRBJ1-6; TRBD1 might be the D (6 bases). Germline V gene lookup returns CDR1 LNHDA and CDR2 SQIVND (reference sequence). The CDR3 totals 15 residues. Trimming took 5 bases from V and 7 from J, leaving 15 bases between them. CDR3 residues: CASSLHRDPNSPLHF. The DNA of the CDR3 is TGTGCCAGTAGTCTCCACAGGGACCCCAATTCACCCCTCCACTTT.

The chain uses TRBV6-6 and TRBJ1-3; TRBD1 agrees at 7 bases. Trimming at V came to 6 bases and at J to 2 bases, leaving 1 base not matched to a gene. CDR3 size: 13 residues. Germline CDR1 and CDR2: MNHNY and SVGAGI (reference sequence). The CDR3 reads CASSDRAGNTIYF. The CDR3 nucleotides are TGTGCCAGCAGCGACAGGGCTGGAAACACCATATATTTT.

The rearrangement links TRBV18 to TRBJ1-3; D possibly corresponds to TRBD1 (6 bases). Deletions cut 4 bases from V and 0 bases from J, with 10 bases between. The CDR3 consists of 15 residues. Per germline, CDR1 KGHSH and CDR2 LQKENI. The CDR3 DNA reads TGTGCCAGCTCACGGGGGCTCCCCTCTGGAAACACCATATATTTT. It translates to CASSRGLPSGNTIYF.

CDR3 in DNA: TGTGCCAGCAGGGGCGACTATAATTCACCCCTCCACTTT. Translating gives CASRGDYNSPLHF. The J gene is TRBJ1-6, the V gene TRBV9, with D unclear. The CDR3 has 13 residues. Between the trimmed V and J ends, which lost 5 bases and 3 bases, there was a span of 6 bases. Germline loops: CDR1 SGDLS, CDR2 YYNGEE. The variable domain in full, completed from reference TRBV9 and TRBJ1-6, reads DSGVTQTPKHLITATGQRVTLRCSPRSGDLSVYWYQQSLDQGLQFLIQYYNGEERAKGNILERFSAQQFPDLHSELNLSSLELGDSALYFCASRGDYNSPLHFGNGTRLTVT.

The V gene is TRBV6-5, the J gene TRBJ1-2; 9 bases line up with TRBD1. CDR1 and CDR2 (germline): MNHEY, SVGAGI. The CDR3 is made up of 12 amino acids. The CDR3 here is CGIGDRVFGYTF. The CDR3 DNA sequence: TGTGGAATAGGGGACAGGGTTTTTGGCTACACCTTC.

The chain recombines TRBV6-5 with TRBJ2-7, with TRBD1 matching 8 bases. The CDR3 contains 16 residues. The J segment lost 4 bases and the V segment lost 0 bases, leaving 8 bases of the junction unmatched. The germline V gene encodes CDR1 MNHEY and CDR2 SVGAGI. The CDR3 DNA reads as TGTGCCAGCAGTTACTCCCCAGGGGGCACGTCTTACGAGCAGTACTTC. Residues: CASSYSPGGTSYEQYF.

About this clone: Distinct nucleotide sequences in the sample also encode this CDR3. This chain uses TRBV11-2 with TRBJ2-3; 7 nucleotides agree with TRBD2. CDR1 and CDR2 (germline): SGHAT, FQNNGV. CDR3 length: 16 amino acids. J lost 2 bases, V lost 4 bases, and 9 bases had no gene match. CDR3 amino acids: CASSSLKRGYTDTQYF. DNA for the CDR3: TGTGCCAGCAGCTCCTTAAAGCGGGGCTACACAGATACGCAGTATTTT. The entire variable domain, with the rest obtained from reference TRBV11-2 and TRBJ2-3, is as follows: EAGVAQSPRYKIIEKRQSVAFWCNPISGHATLYWYQQILGQGPKLLIQFQNNGVVDDSQLPKDRFSAERLKGVDSTLKIQPAKLEDSAVYLCASSSLKRGYTDTQYFGPGTRLTVL.

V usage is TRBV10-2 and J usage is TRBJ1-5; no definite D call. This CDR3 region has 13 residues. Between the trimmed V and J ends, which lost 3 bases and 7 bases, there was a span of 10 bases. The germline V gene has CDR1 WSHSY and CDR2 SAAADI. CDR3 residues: CASSDTVVQPQHF. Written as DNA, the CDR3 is TGCGCCAGCAGTGATACAGTCGTCCAGCCCCAGCATTTT.

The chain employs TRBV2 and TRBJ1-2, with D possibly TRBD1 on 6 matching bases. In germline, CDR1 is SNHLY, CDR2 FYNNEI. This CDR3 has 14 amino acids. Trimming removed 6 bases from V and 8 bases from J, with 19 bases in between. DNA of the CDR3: TGTGCCAGCAGCCACAGGGAGATGGGGGACGGCTACACCTTC. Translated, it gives CASSHREMGDGYTF.

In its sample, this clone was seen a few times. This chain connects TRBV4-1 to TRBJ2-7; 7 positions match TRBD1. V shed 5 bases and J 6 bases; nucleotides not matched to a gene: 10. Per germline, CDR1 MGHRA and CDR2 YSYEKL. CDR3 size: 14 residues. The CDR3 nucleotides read TGCGCCAGCAGCTTAATTCCAGGGGGAAGCGAGCAGTACTTC. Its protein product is CASSLIPGGSEQYF.

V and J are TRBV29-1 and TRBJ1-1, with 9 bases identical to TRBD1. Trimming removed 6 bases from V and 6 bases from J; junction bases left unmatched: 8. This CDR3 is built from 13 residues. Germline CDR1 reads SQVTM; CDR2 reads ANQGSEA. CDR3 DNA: TGCAGCGTCGACCAGCGACAGGGGGCTGAAGCTTTCTTT. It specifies CSVDQRQGAEAFF.

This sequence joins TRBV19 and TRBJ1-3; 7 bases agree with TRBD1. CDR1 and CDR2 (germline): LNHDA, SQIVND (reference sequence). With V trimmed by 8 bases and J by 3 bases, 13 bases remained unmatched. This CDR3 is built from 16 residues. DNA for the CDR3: TGTGCCAGTTGTTGGGCAGGGGGAGGCTGTGGAAACACCATATATTTT. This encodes CASCWAGGGCGNTIYF.

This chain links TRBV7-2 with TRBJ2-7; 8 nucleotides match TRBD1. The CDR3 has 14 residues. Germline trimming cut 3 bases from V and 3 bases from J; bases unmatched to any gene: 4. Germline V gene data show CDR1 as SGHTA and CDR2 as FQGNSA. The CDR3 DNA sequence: TGTGCCAGCAGCTTCGGGACAGGCGGCTACGAGCAGTACTTC. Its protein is CASSFGTGGYEQYF.

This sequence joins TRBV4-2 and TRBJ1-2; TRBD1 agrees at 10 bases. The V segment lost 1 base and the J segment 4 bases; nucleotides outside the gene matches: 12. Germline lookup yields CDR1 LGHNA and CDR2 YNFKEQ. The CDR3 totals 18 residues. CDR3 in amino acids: CASSQGGDRGGLGYGYTF. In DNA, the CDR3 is TGTGCCAGCAGCCAAGGCGGGGACAGGGGTGGACTGGGCTATGGCTACACCTTC.

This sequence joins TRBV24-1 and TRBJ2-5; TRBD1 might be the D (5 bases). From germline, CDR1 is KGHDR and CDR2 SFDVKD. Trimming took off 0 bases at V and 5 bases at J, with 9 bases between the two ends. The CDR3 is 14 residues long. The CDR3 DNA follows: TGTGCCACCAGTGATTTGCAGGGAAGCGAGACCCAGTACTTC. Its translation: CATSDLQGSETQYF.

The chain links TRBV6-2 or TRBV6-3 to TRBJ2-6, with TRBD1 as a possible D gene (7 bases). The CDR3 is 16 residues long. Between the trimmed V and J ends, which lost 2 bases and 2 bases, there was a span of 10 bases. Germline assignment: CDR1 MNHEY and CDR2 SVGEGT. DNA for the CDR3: TGTGCCAGCAGTTACGGAGGGGGCGCTGGGGCCAACGTCCTGACTTTC. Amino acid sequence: CASSYGGGAGANVLTF.

The CDR3 region is CASSASWVGEGGYTF. In nucleotides, the CDR3 is TGTGCCAGCAGCGCCTCGTGGGTCGGGGAAGGAGGCTACACCTTC. The gene calls are TRBV3-1 (or the pseudogene TRBV3-2) and TRBJ1-2; D not resolved. Germline CDR1 and CDR2: LGHDT and YNNKEL (reference sequence). Deletions cut 5 bases from V and 8 bases from J, with 21 bases between. The CDR3 totals 15 residues.